Following are 25 T cell receptor beta chains from one sample sequenced in a study of blood T cell repertoires in COVID-19. Here immunoSEQ multiplex PCR was the method, and the copy in TCRdb shows in-frame clones only, minus some. The repertoire holds approximately 210,000 clones, with around 84% as singletons. Sequencing was done on a sample of peripheral blood. Source of these receptors: a man aged 25 to 45 with active or convalescent COVID-19.

V usage is TRBV30 and J usage is TRBJ2-5, with D possibly being TRBD1 (6 bases). Trimming cost V 0 bases and J 4 bases, with 15 bases left between them. This CDR3 spans 15 amino acids. Germline-derived CDR1 and CDR2 are GTSNPN and SVGIG (reference sequence). CDR3 nucleotide sequence: TGTGCCTGGAGTGTTTTGGGGGCGATTCGAGAGACCCAGTACTTC. Amino acid sequence: CAWSVLGAIRETQYF.

This clone has a single count. The chain joins TRBV5-5 to TRBJ1-4; no clear D. The V end lost 2 bases, the J end lost 4 bases, and 3 bases lay between the germline ends. Germline loops: CDR1 SGHKS, CDR2 YYEKEE (reference sequence). CDR3 length: 12 amino acids. The CDR3 DNA reads TGTGCCAGCAGCTTCCATAATGAAAAACTGTTTTTT. As protein: CASSFHNEKLFF.

J is TRBJ2-5 and V is TRBV28, with TRBD1 identical over 10 bases. Germline V lookup: CDR1 MDHEN, CDR2 SYDVKM. V trimming: 6 bases; J trimming: 5 bases; junction bases outside the gene matches: 12. The CDR3 extends over 16 amino acids. CDR3 residues: CASSLVGQGVLETQYF. The CDR3 DNA reads as TGTGCCAGCAGCTTAGTCGGACAGGGGGTTTTGGAGACCCAGTACTTC.

The J gene is TRBJ2-5, the V gene TRBV10-3, with no clear D. CDR1 and CDR2 (germline): ENHRY, SYGVKD. Trimming shortened V by 5 bases and J by 4 bases, and 8 bases separated the two germline ends. This CDR3 comprises 12 residues. DNA of the CDR3: TGTGCCATCAGTCAGGTCGGAGAGACCCAGTACTTC. Translating gives CAISQVGETQYF.

The CDR3 DNA is TGTGCCAGCAGCTTAACCGGTAAAGAGACCCAGTACTTC. Translation gives CASSLTGKETQYF. This rearrangement joins TRBV7-9 to TRBJ2-5; no firm D call. This CDR3 comprises 13 residues. Germline CDR1 SEHNR, CDR2 FQNEAQ (reference sequence). V dropped 2 bases and J dropped 3 bases, with 7 bases sitting between them.

J is TRBJ2-3 and V is TRBV4-3, with D perhaps TRBD1 (6 bases). CDR1 and CDR2 (germline): LGHNA, YSLEER. The CDR3 loop spans 15 amino acids. V was cut by 6 bases and J by 1 base, with 14 bases left in between. The CDR3 DNA follows: TGCGCCAGCAGAAGCCGGCCAGGGGGCACAGATACGCAGTATTTT. As protein: CASRSRPGGTDTQYF.

The rearrangement links TRBV7-3 to TRBJ2-1; D is unclear. The CDR3 has 12 residues. From germline, CDR1 is SGHTA and CDR2 FQGTGA. The V end was cut by 4 bases, the J end by 9 bases, with 10 bases between. CDR3 in amino acids: CASSSRVGEQFF. CDR3 DNA: TGTGCCAGCAGCTCCCGGGTCGGTGAGCAGTTCTTC.

The chain uses TRBV6-5 and TRBJ1-1, with 7 bases fitting TRBD1. CDR3 size: 13 residues. Germline lookup yields CDR1 MNHEY and CDR2 SVGAGI. J was trimmed by 3 bases and V by 7 bases; bases with no gene match: 5. CDR3 sequence: CASKNRGHTEAFF. As DNA, the CDR3 is TGTGCCAGCAAAAACAGGGGTCACACTGAAGCTTTCTTT.

The chain recombines TRBV11-3 with TRBJ2-2; 7 nucleotides agree with TRBD2. The germline V gene encodes CDR1 SGHNT and CDR2 YENEEA. The CDR3 length is 16 residues. V lost 3 bases, J lost 3 bases, and 7 bases stayed unmatched. DNA for the CDR3: TGTGCCAGCAGCTTTGCCGGGACTACCTACACCGGGGAGCTGTTTTTT. It specifies CASSFAGTTYTGELFF.

The rearrangement links TRBV6-5 to TRBJ2-7; no clear D gene. The CDR3 consists of 11 residues. Trimming took 6 bases from V and 6 from J, leaving 9 bases between them. Germline V gene sequence: CDR1 MNHEY, CDR2 SVGAGI. The CDR3 protein is CASSRAPEQYF. CDR3 in DNA: TGTGCCAGCAGCCGAGCCCCCGAGCAGTACTTC.

The CDR3 DNA sequence: TGCGCCAGCAGCTTTGGGGGGGATCAGCCCCAGCATTTT. Amino acids: CASSFGGDQPQHF. The chain is built from TRBV5-1 and TRBJ1-5; the D gene is possibly TRBD1 (5 bases). With 2 bases removed from V and 5 bases from J, the gap between germline ends came to 8 bases. The CDR3 loop spans 13 amino acids. Per the germline V gene, CDR1 is SGHRS and CDR2 is YFSETQ.

CDR3 loop: CASSLQGGSTDTQYF. CDR3 coding DNA: TGTGCCAGCAGCTTACAGGGCGGTAGCACAGATACGCAGTATTTT. The chain uses TRBV7-3 and TRBJ2-3, with D possibly being TRBD1 (5 bases). Germline CDR1 SGHTA, CDR2 FQGTGA. The CDR3 has 15 amino acids. V lost 2 bases and J lost 0, with 9 bases in between.

The rearrangement uses TRBV19 and TRBJ2-2; 10 bases line up with TRBD2. The J segment lost 5 bases and the V segment lost 7 bases, leaving 7 bases of the junction unmatched. Germline V lookup: CDR1 LNHDA, CDR2 SQIVND (reference sequence). The CDR3 totals 15 residues. CDR3 bases: TGTGCCAGTACCGGCAGCGGGAGGGGGACCGGGGAGCTGTTTTTT. It is translated as CASTGSGRGTGELFF.

Here the CDR3 DNA reads TGTGCCAGCAGCGGGACTTCTACCGGGGAGCTGTTTTTT. This sequence encodes CASSGTSTGELFF. The V call is TRBV6-4, the J call TRBJ2-2; D might be TRBD2 (6 bases). The V end lost 6 bases, the J end lost 5 bases, and 10 bases lay between the germline ends. The CDR3 is made up of 13 amino acids. From germline, CDR1 is MRHNA and CDR2 SNTAGT.

CDR3 loop: CASSTGSVKSQPQHF. CDR3 DNA: TGTGCCAGCTCGACAGGGTCGGTAAAGAGTCAGCCCCAGCATTTT. The chain recombines TRBV18 with TRBJ1-5; 7 positions match TRBD1. CDR1 and CDR2 (germline): KGHSH, LQKENI. The CDR3 has 15 amino acids. With 6 bases clipped from V and 6 bases from J, the junction kept 11 bases outside the gene matches.

The chain uses TRBV18 and TRBJ1-5; 8 bases fit TRBD1. Trimming cost V 7 bases and J 4 bases; bases outside gene matches: 3. The CDR3 consists of 13 residues. Germline V CDR1 and CDR2: KGHSH, LQKENI. The DNA of the CDR3 is TGTGCCAGCTTGGGACAGGCGAATCAGCCCCAGCATTTT. Its protein product is CASLGQANQPQHF.

This sequence joins TRBV7-3 and TRBJ1-1; 10 bases agree with TRBD1. V was pared by 5 bases and J by 4 bases, with 10 bases of the junction left unmatched. The CDR3 is 16 residues long. In germline, CDR1 is SGHTA, CDR2 FQGTGA. The CDR3 here is CASSPRDRGWGTEAFF. CDR3 nucleotide sequence: TGTGCCAGCAGCCCCAGGGACAGGGGATGGGGCACTGAAGCTTTCTTT.

The chain combines TRBV28 with TRBJ2-7, with a possible D match to TRBD1 (6 bases). Germline CDR1 reads MDHEN; CDR2 reads SYDVKM. The CDR3 consists of 15 residues. V lost 5 bases, J lost 3 bases, and 17 bases lay in between. CDR3 sequence: CASSTSGTLFYEQYF. The CDR3 DNA reads as TGTGCCAGCAGTACCTCCGGGACACTATTCTACGAGCAGTACTTC.

V gene TRBV5-4 combines with J gene TRBJ1-1; 9 nucleotides agree with TRBD1. The CDR3 loop spans 14 amino acids. V was pared by 3 bases and J by 5 bases, with 5 bases of the junction left unmatched. Germline values: CDR1 SGHNT, CDR2 YYREEE (reference sequence). The CDR3: CASSYGQGRTEAFF. The DNA for the CDR3 is TGTGCCAGCAGCTATGGACAGGGGAGAACTGAAGCTTTCTTT. Full variable domain (remainder filled in from reference TRBV5-4 and TRBJ1-1): ETGVTQSPTHLIKTRGQQVTLRCSSQSGHNTVSWYQQALGQGPQFIFQYYREEENGRGNFPPRFSGLQFPNYSSELNVNALELDDSALYLCASSYGQGRTEAFFGQGTRLTVV.

The J gene is TRBJ2-1, the V gene TRBV2; 8 bases agree with TRBD2. The V gene's germline CDR1 is SNHLY and CDR2 FYNNEI. With V trimmed by 8 bases and J by 8 bases, 11 bases remained unmatched. The CDR3 has 14 amino acids. The CDR3 bases are TGTGCCAGCCTTGGGCGGGGGGCGAGGGATGAGCAGTTCTTC. Translated: CASLGRGARDEQFF.

The J gene is TRBJ1-2, the V gene TRBV7-2; weak D call: TRBD1 (5 bases). V was pared by 2 bases and J by 1 base, with 14 bases between. This CDR3 is 16 amino acids long. Germline CDR1 is SGHTA and CDR2 is FQGNSA. Written as DNA, the CDR3 is TGTGCCAGCAGCTTAAATGCGGGGGTCTTTAACTATGGCTACACCTTC. It encodes CASSLNAGVFNYGYTF.

The J gene is TRBJ2-3, the V gene TRBV5-8; TRBD1 might be the D (6 bases). Germline V gene data show CDR1 as SGHTS and CDR2 as YDEGEE. The CDR3 consists of 17 residues. V lost 1 base to trimming and J lost 2 bases, with 17 bases between them. The CDR3 sequence is CASSLPWTETYTDTQYF. In DNA, the CDR3 is TGTGCCAGCAGCTTGCCCTGGACAGAAACATACACAGATACGCAGTATTTT.

The J gene is TRBJ1-1, the V gene TRBV9; D might be TRBD1 (6 bases). The CDR3 is 15 residues long. V was cut by 3 bases and J by 4 bases, with 16 bases left in between. The germline gives CDR1 SGDLS, CDR2 YYNGEE. The CDR3 region is CASSEKGRGSTEAFF. CDR3 coding DNA: TGTGCCAGCAGCGAAAAGGGGAGGGGGTCCACTGAAGCTTTCTTT. The complete variable domain, with remaining parts taken from reference TRBV9 and TRBJ1-1, reads DSGVTQTPKHLITATGQRVTLRCSPRSGDLSVYWYQQSLDQGLQFLIQYYNGEERAKGNILERFSAQQFPDLHSELNLSSLELGDSALYFCASSEKGRGSTEAFFGQGTRLTVV.

V usage is TRBV5-1 and J usage is TRBJ1-6; D gene uncertain. Germline CDR1 reads SGHRS; CDR2 reads YFSETQ. The CDR3 has 15 residues. The germline V and J ends were trimmed by 0 bases and 10 bases, with 14 bases remaining between them. The CDR3 protein is CASSLDRGGSSPLHF. The CDR3 DNA is TGCGCCAGCAGCTTGGATCGGGGAGGTTCGTCACCCCTCCACTTT. The full variable domain, completed using reference TRBV5-1 and TRBJ1-6, is KAGVTQTPRYLIKTRGQQVTLSCSPISGHRSVSWYQQTPGQGLQFLFEYFSETQRNKGNFPGRFSGRQFSNSRSEMNVSTLELGDSALYLCASSLDRGGSSPLHFGNGTRLTVT.

The CDR3 spells CASSPWGGNIQYF. CDR3 in DNA: TGTGCCAGCAGCCCATGGGGGGGAAACATTCAGTACTTC. V and J are TRBV27 and TRBJ2-4; 7 bases align to TRBD2. V was pared by 6 bases and J by 6 bases, with 5 bases of the junction left unmatched. Germline V gene lookup returns CDR1 MNHEY and CDR2 SMNVEV (reference sequence). CDR3 length equals 13 residues.